The 9 T cell receptor beta chains reported below all come from one sample, sequenced in a study. TCRdb re-derived calls from the 5' RACE reads in MiXCR, one entry per CDR3 protein. The data show tens of thousands of distinct CDR3 sequences, approximately 24% seen once. The sample taken for sequencing was tumor-infiltrating naive CD4+ T cells sorted from the breast tumor. The sample's subset: naive CD4+ T cells, CD4+CD45RA+CD25-. The origin of the receptors is a female donor with breast cancer.

This clonotype was seen many times. The chain has TRBV20-1 and TRBJ2-7; 8 nucleotides line up with TRBD1. The CDR3 covers 12 residues. Trimming cost V 4 bases and J 7 bases; bases outside gene matches: 6. The germline CDR1 and CDR2 sequences are DFQATT and SNEGSKA (reference sequence). The CDR3 DNA is TGCAGTGCTACGGACAGGGTCGAGGAGCAGTACTTC. This encodes CSATDRVEEQYF.

By sample fraction, this clonotype is medium-sized. This chain uses TRBV29-1 with TRBJ1-2; D is ambiguous. The V and J ends lost 6 bases and 8 bases respectively, with 19 bases between them. Germline CDR1 is SQVTM and CDR2 is ANQGSEA. This CDR3 contains 13 residues. DNA for the CDR3: TGCAGCGTCGCGACGGGAGATCCCGGAGGCTACACCTTC. It translates to CSVATGDPGGYTF.

This clonotype was detected only a few times. The CDR3 DNA reads TGTGCCAGCAGTTACCGGACGCAATCCTACAATGAGCAGTTCTTC. Its protein product is CASSYRTQSYNEQFF. This chain links TRBV12-3 or TRBV12-4 with TRBJ2-1; D gene uncertain. Trimming took off 4 bases at V and 1 base at J, with 11 bases between the two ends. The CDR3 has 15 amino acids.

This clonotype was detected ten times or more. V gene TRBV6-2 or TRBV6-3 combines with J gene TRBJ2-2; D might be TRBD1 or TRBD2, each matching 5 bases. CDR1 and CDR2 from the germline V gene are MNHEY and SVGEGT. The ends were cut back, 6 bases at V and 0 bases at J, with 11 bases in the middle. The CDR3 has 15 amino acids. CDR3 DNA: TGTGCCAGCAGCCACGGGACGGCGAACACCGGGGAGCTGTTTTTT. It yields the protein CASSHGTANTGELFF.

The chain carries TRBV30 and TRBJ1-2; D is uncertain. Trimming left V 5 bases short and J 5 bases short, with 18 bases between. This CDR3 has 14 amino acids. The germline V gene encodes CDR1 GTSNPN and CDR2 SVGIG (reference sequence). CDR3 DNA sequence: TGTGCCTGGTTTCGCTCACTCGGGCAGTATGGCTACACCTTC. It encodes CAWFRSLGQYGYTF.

The J gene is TRBJ2-2, the V gene TRBV20-1; either TRBD1 or TRBD2 may fit D (11 bases each). The CDR3 extends over 16 amino acids. Trimming removed 6 bases from V and 5 bases from J, with 22 bases in between. The germline CDR1 and CDR2 sequences are DFQATT and SNEGSKA (reference sequence). The CDR3 loop reads CSAGTGGTSGTGELFF. DNA for the CDR3: TGCAGTGCCGGGACAGGGGGGACTAGCGGAACCGGGGAGCTGTTTTTT.

The rearrangement joins TRBV2 to TRBJ2-2; 7 positions match TRBD1. V lost 7 bases, J lost 4 bases, and 9 bases stayed unmatched. The germline gives CDR1 SNHLY, CDR2 FYNNEI. This CDR3 is built from 15 residues. For the CDR3, the DNA is TGTGCCAGCATGGGAAACAGGGGCGGCACCGGGGAGCTGTTTTTT. Translated, it gives CASMGNRGGTGELFF. The full variable domain, with the rest looked up from reference TRBV2 and TRBJ2-2, is EPEVTQTPSHQVTQMGQEVILRCVPISNHLYFYWYRQILGQKVEFLVSFYNNEISEKSEIFDDQFSVERPDGSNFTLKIRSTKLEDSAMYFCASMGNRGGTGELFFGEGSRLTVL.

The V gene is TRBV20-1, the J gene TRBJ2-7; unclear D gene. Germline-derived CDR1 and CDR2 are DFQATT and SNEGSKA (reference sequence). V dropped 3 bases and J dropped 3 bases, with 12 bases sitting between them. The CDR3 totals 13 residues. Here the CDR3 reads CSASFGSYYEQYF. CDR3 DNA: TGCAGTGCTAGCTTTGGTAGCTACTACGAGCAGTACTTC.

The chain combines TRBV5-1 with TRBJ1-6, with TRBD1 as a possible D gene (5 bases). From germline, CDR1 is SGHRS and CDR2 YFSETQ. V was clipped by 0 bases and J by 6 bases, with 7 bases between them. The CDR3 contains 14 residues. The CDR3 loop reads CASSLEGFNSPLHF. The CDR3 bases are TGCGCCAGCAGCTTGGAGGGGTTTAATTCACCCCTCCACTTT.